This TCR beta chain was found in a study of blood T cell repertoires in COVID-19. Study summary: Collection of acute and convalescent COVID-19 samples took place in the United States, Italy and Spain. T cells, B-cell-depleted T cells, or PBMCs supplied cDNA or gDNA.

Measured with immunoSEQ multiplex PCR; TCRdb has only the in-frame clones, and not every one. The sample includes roughly 20,000 clones, more than 65% of them seen just once. The V and J ends lost 5 bases and 9 bases respectively, with 12 bases between them. Germline values: CDR1 SGHTS, CDR2 YDEGEE. CDR3 length: 13 residues. The material sequenced was peripheral blood. V is TRBV5-8 and J is TRBJ1-6; no clear D gene. The receptor was derived from a man at least 80 years old with acute or convalescent COVID-19. The CDR3 loop is CASSSMRSSPLHF. In DNA, the CDR3 is TGTGCCAGCAGTTCCATGCGTAGTTCACCCCTCCACTTT.